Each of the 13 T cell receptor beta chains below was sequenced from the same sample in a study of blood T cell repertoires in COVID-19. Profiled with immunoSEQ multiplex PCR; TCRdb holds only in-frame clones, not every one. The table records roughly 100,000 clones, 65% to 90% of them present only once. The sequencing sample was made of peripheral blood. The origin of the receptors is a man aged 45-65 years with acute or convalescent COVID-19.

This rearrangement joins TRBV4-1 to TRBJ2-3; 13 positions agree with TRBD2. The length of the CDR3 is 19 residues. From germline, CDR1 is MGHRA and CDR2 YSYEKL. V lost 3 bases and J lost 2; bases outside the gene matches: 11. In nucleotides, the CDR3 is TGCGCCAGCAGCCACCCACGGGGACTAGCGGGACGATCCACAGATACGCAGTATTTT. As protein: CASSHPRGLAGRSTDTQYF.

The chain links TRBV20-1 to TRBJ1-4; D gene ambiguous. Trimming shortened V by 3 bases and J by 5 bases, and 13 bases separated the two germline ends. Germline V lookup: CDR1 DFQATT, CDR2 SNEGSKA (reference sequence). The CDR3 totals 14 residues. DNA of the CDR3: TGCAGTGCTAGTTCCGAGGCAAAAAATGAAAAACTGTTTTTT. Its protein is CSASSEAKNEKLFF.

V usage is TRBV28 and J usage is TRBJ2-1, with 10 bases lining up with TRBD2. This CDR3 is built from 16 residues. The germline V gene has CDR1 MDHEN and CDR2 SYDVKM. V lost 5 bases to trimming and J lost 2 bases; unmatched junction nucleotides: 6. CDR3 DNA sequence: TGTGCCAGCAGTCCCGGGGGGACTAGCGCCTACAATGAGCAGTTCTTC. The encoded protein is CASSPGGTSAYNEQFF.

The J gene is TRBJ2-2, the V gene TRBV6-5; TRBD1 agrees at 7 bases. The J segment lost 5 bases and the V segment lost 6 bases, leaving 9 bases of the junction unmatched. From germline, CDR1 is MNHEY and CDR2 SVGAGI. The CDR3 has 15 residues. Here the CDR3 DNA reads TGTGCCAGCAGATACACAGGGGTGCGGACCGGGGAGCTGTTTTTT. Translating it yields CASRYTGVRTGELFF.

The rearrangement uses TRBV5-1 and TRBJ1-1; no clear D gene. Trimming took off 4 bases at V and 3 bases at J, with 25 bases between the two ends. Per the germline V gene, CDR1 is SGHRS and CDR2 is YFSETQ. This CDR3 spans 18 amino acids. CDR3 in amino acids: CASSALHQARGFDTEAFF. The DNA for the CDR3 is TGCGCCAGCAGCGCACTCCACCAGGCTAGAGGGTTTGACACTGAAGCTTTCTTT.

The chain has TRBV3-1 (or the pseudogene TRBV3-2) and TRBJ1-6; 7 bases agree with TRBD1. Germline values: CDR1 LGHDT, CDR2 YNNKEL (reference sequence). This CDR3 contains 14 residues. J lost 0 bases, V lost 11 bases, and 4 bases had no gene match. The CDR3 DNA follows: TGTGCCTCCGGGGACAGCTCCTATAATTCACCCCTCCACTTT. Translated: CASGDSSYNSPLHF.

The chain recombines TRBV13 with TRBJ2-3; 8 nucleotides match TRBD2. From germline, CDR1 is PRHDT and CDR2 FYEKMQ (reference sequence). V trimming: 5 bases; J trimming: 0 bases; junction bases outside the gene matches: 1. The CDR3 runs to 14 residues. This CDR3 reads CASSGGGSTDTQYF. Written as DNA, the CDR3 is TGTGCCAGCAGCGGCGGGGGGAGCACAGATACGCAGTATTTT. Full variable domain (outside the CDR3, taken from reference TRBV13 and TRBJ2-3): AAGVIQSPRHLIKEKRETATLKCYPIPRHDTVYWYQQGPGQDPQFLISFYEKMQSDKGSIPDRFSAQQFSDYHSELNMSSLELGDSALYFCASSGGGSTDTQYFGPGTRLTVL.

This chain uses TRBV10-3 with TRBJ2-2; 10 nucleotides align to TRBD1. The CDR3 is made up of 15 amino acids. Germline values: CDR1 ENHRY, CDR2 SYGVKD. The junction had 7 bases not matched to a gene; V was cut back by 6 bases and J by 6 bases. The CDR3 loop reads CAIRPGTGVAGELFF. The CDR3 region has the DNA TGTGCCATCAGGCCAGGGACAGGGGTCGCCGGGGAGCTGTTTTTT.

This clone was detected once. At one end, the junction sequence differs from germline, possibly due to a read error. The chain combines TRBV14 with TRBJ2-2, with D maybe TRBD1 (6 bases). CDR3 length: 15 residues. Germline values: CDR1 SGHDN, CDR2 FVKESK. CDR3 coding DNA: TGTGCCAGCAGTCGTTTTGACAGGAACCCCGGGGAGCTGTTTTTT. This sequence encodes CASSRFDRNPGELFF.

CDR3 bases: TGTGCCAGCAGTCGCCCTCTGACAGGGAGGCTTTACTACGAGCAGTACTTC. This translates into CASSRPLTGRLYYEQYF. This chain links TRBV6-6 with TRBJ2-7, with a possible D match to TRBD1 (7 bases). V gave up 5 bases and J gave up 3 bases, with 23 bases separating them. The CDR3 totals 17 residues. Germline loops: CDR1 MNHNY, CDR2 SVGAGI (reference sequence).

DNA of the CDR3: TGTGCCAGCAGCTTAACTCCAGGCGACTATGGCTACACCTTC. This codes for CASSLTPGDYGYTF. V gene TRBV7-8 combines with J gene TRBJ1-2; no definite D call. V was trimmed by 2 bases and J by 3 bases, leaving 10 bases between them. The CDR3 has 14 residues. Germline CDR1 reads SGHVS; CDR2 reads FQNEAQ. Full variable domain (rest looked up from reference TRBV7-8 and TRBJ1-2): GAGVSQSPRYKVAKRGQDVALRCDPISGHVSLFWYQQALGQGPEFLTYFQNEAQLDKSGLPSDRFFAERPEGSVSTLKIQRTQQEDSAVYLCASSLTPGDYGYTFGSGTRLTVV.

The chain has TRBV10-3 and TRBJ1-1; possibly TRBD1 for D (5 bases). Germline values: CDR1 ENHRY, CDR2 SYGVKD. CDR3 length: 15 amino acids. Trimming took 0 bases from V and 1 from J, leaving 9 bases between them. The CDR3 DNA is TGTGCCATCAGTGAGTCGTTGGGGGGGAACACTGAAGCTTTCTTT. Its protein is CAISESLGGNTEAFF.

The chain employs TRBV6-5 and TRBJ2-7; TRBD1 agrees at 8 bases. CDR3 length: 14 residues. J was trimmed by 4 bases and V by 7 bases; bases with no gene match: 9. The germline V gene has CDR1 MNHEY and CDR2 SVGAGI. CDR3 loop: CASTKDRVVYEQYF. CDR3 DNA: TGTGCCAGCACTAAGGACAGGGTGGTGTACGAGCAGTACTTC.